This T cell receptor (beta chain) appears in the sequencing data of a study of cytomegalovirus exposure and HLA in healthy donors. Study results and limitations: A later analysis showed HLA-associated TCR beta chains outstripping equally common others in clonal expansion. Of the V segments, some could not be distinguished, including TRBV6-2 and TRBV6-3, and were excluded. Most TCR sequences were uncommon, yet certain public TCRs appeared in many donors.

With 60 Vbeta and 13 Jbeta primers, the PCR was carried out. The assay was immunoSEQ multiplex PCR, and TCRdb's table has in-frame clones only and misses some. Found here are 180,000 or so clones, less than 90% of them singletons; the top ten hold 1.4%. Germline trimming cut 4 bases from V and 6 bases from J; bases unmatched to any gene: 10. CDR1 is LGHNA and CDR2 is YNFKEQ in the germline V gene. The CDR3 runs 18 residues. On this clone: Its antigen remains unidentified.

The TCR comes from a girl aged 10 to 17 in good health and CMV-seropositive. Material: PBMCs. The V gene is TRBV4-2, the J gene TRBJ2-2, with TRBD2 identical over 14 bases. The CDR3 nucleotides read TGTGCCAGCAGCCCTCAGGGGACTAGCGGGAGAGATTCCGGGGAGCTGTTTTTT. Translated: CASSPQGTSGRDSGELFF.